This TCR beta chain was documented in a study of blood T cell repertoires in COVID-19. Study as a whole: In each case, the material was cDNA or gDNA derived from T cells, B-cell-depleted T cells, or PBMCs.

Sequencing used immunoSEQ multiplex PCR; TCRdb keeps in-frame clones, though not all of them. Here the sample spans about 210,000 clones, more than 80% being singletons. The CDR3 covers 14 residues. Trimming took 7 bases from V and 8 from J; bases not matched to a gene: 11. Germline assignment: CDR1 SGHRS and CDR2 YFSETQ. It was during active infection that Seattle patients were enrolled and then longitudinally followed. The TCR comes from a woman of 80 years or more with COVID-19, enrolled during active disease. The sequenced sample was peripheral blood. V is TRBV5-1 and J is TRBJ2-1, with 8 nucleotides matching TRBD2. CDR3 region: CASARGGTSDEQFF. The CDR3 bases are TGCGCCAGCGCCCGGGGGGGGACGTCCGATGAGCAGTTCTTC.